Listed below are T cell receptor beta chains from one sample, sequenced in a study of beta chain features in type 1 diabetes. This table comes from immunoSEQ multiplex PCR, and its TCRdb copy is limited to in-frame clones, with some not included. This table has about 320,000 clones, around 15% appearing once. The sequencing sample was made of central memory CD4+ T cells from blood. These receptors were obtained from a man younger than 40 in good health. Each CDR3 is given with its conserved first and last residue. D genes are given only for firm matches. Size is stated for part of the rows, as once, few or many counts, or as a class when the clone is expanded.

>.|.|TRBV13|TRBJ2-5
TGTGCCAGCAGCTTATATCCAGGGAGGTACCAAGAGACCCAGTACTTC
CASSLYPGRYQETQYF
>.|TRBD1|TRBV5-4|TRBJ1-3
TGTGCCAGCAGCCGGGGACAGGCCGGAACTGGAAACACCATATATTTT
CASSRGQAGTGNTIYF
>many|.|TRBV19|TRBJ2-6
TGTGCCAGTAGGACGGACTCTGGGGCCAACGTCCTGACTTTC
CASRTDSGANVLTF
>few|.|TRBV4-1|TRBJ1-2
TGCGCCAGCAGCCAAGACGGAGGCTATGGCTACACCTTC
CASSQDGGYGYTF
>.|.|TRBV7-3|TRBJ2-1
TGTGCCAGCAGCTTTACCCCAGGCACCTACAATGAGCAGTTCTTC
CASSFTPGTYNEQFF
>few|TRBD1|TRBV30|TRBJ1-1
TGTGCCTGGAGTGCCCAGACAGGGACTGAAGCTTTCTTT
CAWSAQTGTEAFF
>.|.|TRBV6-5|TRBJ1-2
TGTGCCAGCAGCTCCTCGACAGGCCCCTTCTATGGCTACACCTTC
CASSSSTGPFYGYTF
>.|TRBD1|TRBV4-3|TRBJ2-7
TGCGCCAGCAGTCTGACAGGGACAGGGCCGAACGAGCAGTACTTC
CASSLTGTGPNEQYF
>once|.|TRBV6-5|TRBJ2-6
TGTGCCAGCAGTTCCGTGCGCTCTGGGACCAACGTCCTGACTTTC
CASSSVRSGTNVLTF
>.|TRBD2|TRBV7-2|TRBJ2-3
TGTGCCAGCAGCTTAGGAGCGGGAGGGCCGACAGATACGCAGTATTTT
CASSLGAGGPTDTQYF
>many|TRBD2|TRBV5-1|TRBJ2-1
TGCGCCAGCACCGGATCCGGACTAGCATCCGAGCAGTTCTTC
CASTGSGLASEQFF
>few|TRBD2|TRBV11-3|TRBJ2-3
TGTGCCAGCCACGGGGGGGCGGGACACACAGATACGCAGTATTTT
CASHGGAGHTDTQYF
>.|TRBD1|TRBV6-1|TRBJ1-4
TGTGCCAGCAGTGTAGGCGCAGGGGGCTTACATGAAAAACTGTTTTTT
CASSVGAGGLHEKLFF
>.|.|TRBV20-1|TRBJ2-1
TGCAGTGCTAGTCCCCGAGATGAGCAGTTCTTC
CSASPRDEQFF
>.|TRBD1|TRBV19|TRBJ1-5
TGTGCCAGTAGCCAGGACAGGGGTACTACTCTGCCCCAGCATTTT
CASSQDRGTTLPQHF
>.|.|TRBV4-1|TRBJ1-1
TGCGCCAGCAGCCAAGAATGGACATTGAACACTGAAGCTTTCTTT
CASSQEWTLNTEAFF
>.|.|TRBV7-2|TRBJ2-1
TGTGCCAGCAGCTCCAGGGGAAACTCCTACAATGAGCAGTTCTTC
CASSSRGNSYNEQFF